The rows below give T cell receptor beta chains drawn from one sample of a study of blood T cell repertoires in COVID-19. Sequenced by immunoSEQ multiplex PCR; TCRdb stores in-frame clones only, minus some. The sample holds about 81,000 clones; around 91% are singletons and the top ten take 9% to 15%. Source material: peripheral blood. These receptors all come from a man between 65 and 80 years old with active or convalescent COVID-19. CDR3s include the opening cysteine and the closing phenylalanine or tryptophan. A D gene is named only where the DNA matches it firmly. Size is omitted from some rows. Given values are once, few, many or a class for expanded clones.

V gene: TRBV5-6; D gene: -; J gene: TRBJ2-5; CDR3 length: 17; clone size: -; CDR3 protein: CASSSPLVQAHQETQYF; CDR3 DNA: TGTGCCAGCAGTTCCCCCTTGGTCCAGGCCCACCAAGAGACCCAGTACTTC
V gene: TRBV21-1; D gene: -; J gene: TRBJ1-2; CDR3 length: 19; clone size: -; CDR3 protein: CASSTHLRDRGIHFYGYTF; CDR3 DNA: TGTGCCAGCAGCACCCATCTCCGGGACAGGGGGATCCATTTCTATGGCTACACCTTC
V gene: TRBV9; D gene: TRBD1; J gene: TRBJ1-2; CDR3 length: 15; clone size: -; CDR3 protein: CASSTSGTGTGGYTF; CDR3 DNA: TGTGCCAGCAGCACCTCCGGGACAGGGACTGGCGGCTACACCTTC
V gene: TRBV5-6; D gene: -; J gene: TRBJ1-1; CDR3 length: 14; clone size: -; CDR3 protein: CASSFRRGNTEAFF; CDR3 DNA: TGTGCCAGCAGCTTCCGTCGCGGGAACACTGAAGCTTTCTTT
V gene: TRBV24-1; D gene: -; J gene: TRBJ2-1; CDR3 length: 13; clone size: -; CDR3 protein: CATGGTSYNEQFF; CDR3 DNA: TGTGCCACCGGTGGGACATCCTACAATGAGCAGTTCTTC
V gene: TRBV6-2/TRBV6-3; D gene: TRBD1; J gene: TRBJ1-6; CDR3 length: 15; clone size: -; CDR3 protein: CASSTHRGRNSPLHF; CDR3 DNA: TGTGCCAGCAGTACGCACAGGGGACGTAATTCACCCCTCCACTTT
V gene: TRBV18; D gene: TRBD2; J gene: TRBJ2-3; CDR3 length: 18; clone size: -; CDR3 protein: CASSTTPGLAGETDTQYF; CDR3 DNA: TGTGCCAGCTCAACCACCCCGGGACTAGCGGGGGAAACAGATACGCAGTATTTT
V gene: TRBV7-9; D gene: TRBD1; J gene: TRBJ1-1; CDR3 length: 15; clone size: -; CDR3 protein: CASSFKQGADTEAFF; CDR3 DNA: TGTGCCAGCAGCTTTAAACAGGGGGCTGACACTGAAGCTTTCTTT
V gene: TRBV5-1; D gene: -; J gene: TRBJ2-7; CDR3 length: 13; clone size: few; CDR3 protein: CASSSHPSYEQYF; CDR3 DNA: TGCGCCAGCAGCTCCCATCCCTCCTACGAGCAGTACTTC
V gene: TRBV6-5; D gene: -; J gene: TRBJ2-7; CDR3 length: 13; clone size: few; CDR3 protein: CASSYSAVHEQYF; CDR3 DNA: TGTGCCAGCAGTTACTCCGCGGTGCACGAGCAGTACTTC
V gene: TRBV5-1; D gene: TRBD2; J gene: TRBJ2-1; CDR3 length: 18; clone size: -; CDR3 protein: CASSLSGQLAGSYNEQFF; CDR3 DNA: TGCGCCAGCAGCTTGTCCGGGCAATTAGCGGGGTCTTACAATGAGCAGTTCTTC
V gene: TRBV2; D gene: -; J gene: TRBJ2-7; CDR3 length: 13; clone size: -; CDR3 protein: CASSVTVTYEQYF; CDR3 DNA: TGTGCCAGCAGTGTCACAGTCACCTACGAGCAGTACTTC
V gene: TRBV4-3; D gene: -; J gene: TRBJ2-1; CDR3 length: 15; clone size: -; CDR3 protein: CASSQHFEPFNEQFF; CDR3 DNA: TGCGCCAGCAGCCAACACTTCGAGCCCTTCAATGAGCAGTTCTTC
V gene: TRBV25-1; D gene: -; J gene: TRBJ1-1; CDR3 length: 14; clone size: few; CDR3 protein: CASRPGGYNTEAFF; CDR3 DNA: TGTGCCAGCAGGCCGGGGGGGTACAACACTGAAGCTTTCTTT
V gene: TRBV7-8; D gene: -; J gene: TRBJ1-6; CDR3 length: 13; clone size: once; CDR3 protein: CASRRDPNSPLHF; CDR3 DNA: TGTGCCTCCCGTCGAGATCCTAATTCACCCCTCCACTTT
V gene: TRBV10-1; D gene: TRBD1; J gene: TRBJ2-2; CDR3 length: 15; clone size: -; CDR3 protein: CASLPGQGVDGELFF; CDR3 DNA: TGCGCCAGTCTACCGGGACAGGGGGTTGACGGGGAGCTGTTTTTT
V gene: TRBV3-1/TRBV3-2; D gene: -; J gene: TRBJ2-3; CDR3 length: 14; clone size: -; CDR3 protein: CASSHRDPQGTQYF; CDR3 DNA: TGTGCCAGCAGCCACCGGGACCCACAGGGTACGCAGTATTTT